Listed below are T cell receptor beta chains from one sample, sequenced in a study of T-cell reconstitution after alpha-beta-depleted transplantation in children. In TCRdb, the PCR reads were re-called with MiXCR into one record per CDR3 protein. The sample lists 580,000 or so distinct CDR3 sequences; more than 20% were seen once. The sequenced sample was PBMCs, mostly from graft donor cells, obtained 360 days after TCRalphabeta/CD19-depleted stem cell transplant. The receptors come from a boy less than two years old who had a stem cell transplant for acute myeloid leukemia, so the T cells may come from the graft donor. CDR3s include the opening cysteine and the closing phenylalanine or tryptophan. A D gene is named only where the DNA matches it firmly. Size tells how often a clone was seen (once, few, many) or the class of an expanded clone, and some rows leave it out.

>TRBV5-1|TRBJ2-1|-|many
CASSLQGTYNEQFF
TGCGCCAGCAGCTTGCAGGGGACGTACAATGAGCAGTTCTTC
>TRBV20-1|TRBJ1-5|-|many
CSATQPNQPQHF
TGCAGTGCTACGCAGCCCAATCAGCCCCAGCATTTT
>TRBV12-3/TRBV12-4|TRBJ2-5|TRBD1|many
CASSLAGAAGQGYF
TGTGCCAGCAGTTTAGCAGGCGCGGCGGGACAGGGATACTTC
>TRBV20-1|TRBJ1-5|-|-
CSARRRGGYSNQPQHF
TGCAGTGCTAGAAGGAGGGGGGGGTATAGCAATCAGCCCCAGCATTTT
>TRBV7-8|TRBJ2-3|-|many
CASSLGTHTQYF
TGTGCCAGCAGCTTAGGGACTCATACGCAGTATTTT
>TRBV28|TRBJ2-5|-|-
CASSLIGPETQYF
TGTGCCAGCAGTTTAATAGGGCCAGAGACCCAGTACTTC
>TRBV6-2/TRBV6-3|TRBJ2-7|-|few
CASSQDNRQEGQYF
TGTGCCAGCAGTCAGGACAACCGGCAAGAGGGGCAGTACTTC
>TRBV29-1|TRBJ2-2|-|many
CSVETIAETGELFF
TGCAGCGTTGAAACGATAGCGGAAACCGGGGAGCTGTTTTTT
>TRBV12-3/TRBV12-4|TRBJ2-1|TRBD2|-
CASSLKASGRYEQFF
TGTGCCAGCAGTTTGAAGGCTAGCGGGAGGTATGAGCAGTTCTTC
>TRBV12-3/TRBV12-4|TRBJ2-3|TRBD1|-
CASTHRGNTDTQYF
TGTGCCAGCACTCACAGGGGGAATACAGATACGCAGTATTTT
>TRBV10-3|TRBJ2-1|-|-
CAISEWSYRGEQFF
TGTGCCATCAGTGAGTGGTCGTACCGGGGGGAGCAGTTCTTC
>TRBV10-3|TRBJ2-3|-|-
CATSGSHSGPSTDTQYF
TGTGCCACCTCGGGCTCCCATAGCGGACCTAGCACAGATACGCAGTATTTT
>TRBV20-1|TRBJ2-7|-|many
CSARVQGSHEQYF
TGCAGTGCTAGAGTTCAGGGTTCCCACGAGCAGTACTTC